This T cell receptor beta chain appears in the sequencing data of a study of shared clonotypes between healthy human individuals (dated by TCRdb to about 2020). About the full investigation: The cohort included three men and a couple of women between 18 and 49 years of age. For each donor, CD4 naive and CD4 memory were each run on three plates, CD8 naive on two plates, and CD8 memory on one plate. Blood TCR repertoires of a handful of healthy adults were deeply sequenced to estimate repertoire size and the extent of clonotype sharing between individuals. Different laboratories and diverse techniques were used to prepare libraries and sequence TCR repertoires, to increase sequencing depth and limit assay-specific biases. Each donor's leukapheresis produced roughly between roughly 0.85 and 9.5 billion PBMCs. Results and caveats for the whole study, not just this receptor: Because the study included only a small number of donors, the genetic and exposure-history diversity represented was limited. Sampling was limited to blood, and TCR repertoires in tissue likely differ from TCR repertoires in blood. Higher generation probabilities were observed for clonotypes shared by all four sorted-subset donors than for non-shared clonotypes. Pairwise subsampling led to the expectation that sequencing depth would affect the degree of clonotype sharing among donors. About 5% of naive CD4, 3.5% of naive CD8, 2.3% of memory CD4, and approximately 0.39% of memory CD8 clonotypes were shared across four donors. Larger estimated clonotype richness was generally found for naive subsets than for memory subsets. Even with the large sequencing depth, rarefaction of the sorted-subset datasets indicated that sequencing was incomplete.

The CDR3 covers 12 residues, taking in both the cysteine and the phenylalanine. The read is trimmed to its CDR3 DNA, 36 bases read in frame from base 1. The trim is 6 bases for V and 2 bases for J, with a gap of 6 bases between the germline ends. The CDR1 and CDR2 encoded by the germline V gene are SGHAT and FQNNGV. About this clone: Its antigen remains undetermined. Nothing much larger sits one base from this clone, and base qualities are not available.

CD8 naive samples were obtained by positive selection for CCR7 among CD45RO-negative cells, yielding a CD45RA+CCR7+ population from which TemRA cells were excluded. Healthy HIV-negative adults with no recently reported acute infections or vaccinations were included as donors. Only Caucasian adults living in Nashville, Tennessee, USA were represented among the donors. After blood collection by leukapheresis, PBMCs were isolated using Ficoll-Histopaque density gradient centrifugation and then cryopreserved in the vapor phase of liquid nitrogen. Analytical flow cytometry was used to check the purity and quantity of each magnetically sorted T cell population. Genomic DNA was isolated from each sorted fraction and quantified by UV absorbance on a Nanodrop 2000c. Using the deep immunoSEQ assay, TCR CDR3 regions were amplified from genomic DNA by multiplex PCR. Genomic DNA extracted from each cell subset was distributed evenly over all wells of several immunoSEQ 96-well plates, and each plate served as one replicate. For sorted subsets, each replicate PCR was loaded with 200 ng genomic DNA, equivalent to 30,000 or so T cell genomes. Purified libraries were measured with a Qubit 3.0 fluorometer, size-checked on a Bioanalyzer 2100, and measured again with the KAPA Library Quantification kit. Each immunoSEQ 96-well plate was sequenced on its own single-read 150-cycle Illumina NextSeq 550 flow cell. Concerning the study's data processing: Because the immunoSEQ output included only junctional sequences and no quality scores, the filtering could not be the same as the filtering used for full-length reads. Sequences were annotated with PyIR, a Python wrapper for IgBLAST v1.9, using IMGT germline references to assign V/J genes and CDR3. Reads were filtered out if the reads had weak V/J assignments (E-value above 1e-6), no CDR3, stop codons, out-of-frame junctions, or ambiguous translated residues. A V3J clonotype was defined by an identical inferred V gene, J gene, and CDR3 amino acid sequence. Percentage overlap between repertoires was calculated by dividing the number of shared unique clonotypes by the size of the smaller repertoire. Repertoire richness was assessed with RTK rarefaction, the Chao1 estimator, and Recon v2.1 estimates of unobserved clonotypes. Generation probabilities were computed with OLGA for all TCRbeta clonotypes obtained by the gDNA method from four donors. The source is immuneACCESS, and TCRdb retained only in-frame sequences with V and J called. Part of the clones is not carried over; for the studies checked, unresolved V genes explain less than half of this, and the remainder is unexplained. That table is the source of V, J and clone size, and D and trimming were worked out from the DNA. The sample profile shows hundreds of thousands of clones; roughly 94% of them were found once. Together, the top ten hold about 24% of the sample.

Sequencing was done on a sample of naive CD8+ T cells sorted from blood. The sample's cell subset or site label, in plain terms: CD45RA+CCR7+. Recombination linked TRBV11-2 to TRBJ2-3, with the D segment identity uncertain. The receptor was isolated from a man aged 25 to 40 in good health. Here the CDR3 is given as CASSRPTDTQYF. The sequence in DNA is TGTGCCAGCAGTAGGCCCACAGATACGCAGTATTTT.